The T cell receptor beta chain under discussion was sequenced for a study of cytomegalovirus exposure and HLA in healthy donors (dated 2017 in TCRdb). Turning to the overall study: In an earlier analysis of several hundred of the donors, under 300 Gb of sequence data and 95 million to 130 million unique TCR beta sequences from 150 million to 200 million T cells were reported. Roughly 300 gigabases of sequencing data and 91 million or so unique TCR sequences made up an early release that covered fewer than 650 HLA-typed donors. Of the roughly 430 genotyped donors, approximately 80% fell in the genetic ancestry cluster associated with self-reported Caucasian donors. The aim of the study was to test whether cataloging public T cell receptors could identify signatures of past pathogen exposure. The study profiled the T cell repertoires of fewer than 850 subjects by immunosequencing and related them to cytomegalovirus serostatus. In addition to the first cohort of 666 subjects, a separate validation cohort of approximately 130 different subjects was used. The study combined high-throughput TCR immunosequencing, statistical association of individual TCRs with disease status, and machine learning to predict cytomegalovirus infection status. In a later analysis, previously published TCR beta repertoires from several hundred donors were re-analyzed and high-resolution HLA genotyping was added so that TCR occurrence patterns could be studied. Rather than drawing on any new phenotypic data, the later analysis identified candidate immune exposures from TCR beta sequences and the way those sequences occurred across donors. To decide whether each TCR beta V gene segment behaved as functional or pseudogenic, an earlier analysis of fewer than 750 of the donors relied on high-throughput TCR beta sequencing. Donor age, sex, ethnicity and CMV serostatus were compiled together with the repertoire data. A later genetic analysis took genome-wide SNP genotypes for about 65% of the roughly 670 donors and used that subset as a discovery cohort. Every discovery cohort repertoire had been produced on one sequencing platform. Both class I and class II loci were covered by HLA typing, at four-digit resolution. The number of typed donors differed by locus: about 620-640 for A, B, C, DRB1 and DQB1; approximately 540 for DQA1; roughly 600 for DPA1; and around 450 for DPB1. A few DR-DQ haplotypes were handled as single units for association and clustering because linkage in the cohort was strong. Among some 400 genotyped donors of the cohort, an average of roughly 240,000 unique TCR beta nucleotide sequences were sequenced per donor, around 20% of them non-productive.

This clone has only a few counts. Its antigen is unknown. Per-base qualities were not stored, and no clone one base away is much larger. Library creation used the immunoSEQ multiplex PCR assay. For the multiplex PCR, a mixture combining 60 forward primers for TCR Vbeta segments and 13 reverse primers for TCR Jbeta segments was used. Amplification of the CDR3 region of rearranged TCR beta genes was performed with a multiplex PCR assay on genomic DNA. The Illumina HiSeq System was used to sequence the amplified TCR beta libraries as 87-base-pair reads. The original methods were these. A later analysis tallied around 80 million unique TCR beta chains across the 660 or so repertoires, and approximately 12 million of those chains were shared by two or more donors. Raw reads were error-corrected and collapsed into unique sequences with a nearest-neighbor algorithm that merged closely related sequences to remove PCR and sequencing errors. Alignment of CDR3 sequences to IMGT reference sequences was used to assign V, D and J gene segments. For a sequence to be retained, a match of at least six nucleotides was required to both a V gene segment and a J gene segment. Rearrangements were called productive when the CDR3 lacked stop codons and stayed in frame with V and J; all others were non-productive. CDR3 was defined according to IMGT convention as the region running from the second conserved V-encoded cysteine to the conserved J-encoded phenylalanine. In an earlier analysis of 500 to 650 of the donors, sequences lacking an unambiguous match to a single V gene segment were excluded. In an earlier analysis of approximately 500 of the donors, a V segment was called functional when productive rearrangements were above 56.7%, and segregating when the standard deviation between donors exceeded 5%. To diagnose cytomegalovirus status from the catalog of TCR beta chain sequences, a statistical classification framework was built. A later analysis assigned V and J genes by comparing TCR nucleotide sequences with IMGT/GENE-DB human TR gene sequences. In a later analysis, CDR3 sequences and most-parsimonious VDJ recombination scenarios were assigned using the TCRdist pipeline. In a later analysis, each TCR beta chain was defined by its CDR3 amino acid sequence together with its V-gene family, and reads lacking a unique V-gene family were excluded. As a way to deal with suspected cross-contamination and a sequencing artifact, a later analysis dropped hundreds of nucleotide sequences that were highly shared and had low generation probability. In a later analysis, a clonal expansion index was calculated for each public chain from normalized within-repertoire ranks of inferred template counts. A later analysis computed generation probabilities with a VDJ recombination model fitted to out-of-frame rearrangements, and checked the results against IGoR. In a later analysis, hypergeometric tests were used to score TCR-TCR, TCR-HLA and TCR-CMV co-occurrence, with a repertoire-size bias correction applied to TCR pairs. In a later analysis, false discovery rates were estimated by permuting HLA or CMV assignments 20 times. In a later analysis, co-occurring TCRs were grouped using DBSCAN, with TCRdist sequence similarity added in when clustering inside HLA-allele-positive subsets. For co-occurrence clustering, repertoires with fewer than 30,000 or more than 120,000 public chains were excluded, along with four to six repertoires with anomalous nucleotide sharing. The clones in this table, taken by TCRdb from immuneACCESS, are in-frame only. Not every clone is retained; where verified, under half of the shortfall comes from an unresolved V gene, and the cause of the rest is unknown. Clone size and V and J calls were adopted from that table, with D and trimming inferred from the DNA. For this sample the table gives around 130,000 clones, of which roughly 8.6% were detected only once. Less than 6.5% of the sample is taken by the ten largest.

The paper as a whole reports these results and caveats: While some public TCRs were present in many individuals, most TCR sequences turned up only very rarely across donors. An earlier analysis of some 560 of the donors showed that most TCR beta V segments appeared in productive rearrangements either about 87% or about 30% of the time, which broadly matched IMGT annotations. V-gene and J-gene trimming of TCR beta chains was associated with a missense DCLRE1C variant in a later genetic analysis, and the association was replicated in an independent cohort. In both the original and validation cohorts, the classifier was reported to diagnose cytomegalovirus status with high specificity and sensitivity. Strong co-occurrence of HLA alleles, especially DR and DQ, made assigning TCR associations to individual alleles difficult. A cluster of highly shared sequence variants was judged likely to be a technical artifact of the sequencing pipeline. The only immune exposure information available for the cohort was CMV serostatus. A later analysis found that TCR association rates varied across HLA loci, with DRB1 alleles showing the most associated TCRs and HLA-C alleles the fewest. Linkage disequilibrium might explain the correlated functional status among segregating V segments, but an unknown experimental factor could not be excluded. According to a later genetic analysis, donors in an Asian-associated ancestry cluster had fewer N-insertions in productive TCRs than the approximately 610-donor mean. Because some donors lacked HLA typing at each locus, the association tests relied only on the typed subset. A further reported finding was that TCR beta sequences accurately predicted the HLA-A and HLA-B alleles for most subjects in the first cohort. The presence/absence analyses assumed that sequencing depth was roughly uniform across donors, and that assumption may not be true. The 87-base-pair reads could not distinguish some IMGT-functional V segments, including TRBV6-2 and TRBV6-3, so those segments were excluded. Because counts were too low, about 18 rarely observed V segments, including chromosome 9 orphons, were excluded from the earlier analysis of roughly 580 of the donors. Three of the identified cytomegalovirus-associated TCR beta chains were confirmed in vitro to be specific for cytomegalovirus antigens. A later analysis associated 17,000 or so TCR beta sequences with specific HLA alleles at a false discovery rate of 0.05. A total of some 180 TCR beta chains were listed by the study as associated with cytomegalovirus. This cohort had only TCR beta chains sequenced, and the lack of alpha or paired-chain data limited which features could be detected. In a later analysis, several top co-occurrence clusters were reported to appear linked to parvovirus B19, influenza, CMV and Epstein-Barr virus. The authors suggested that the approach could potentially be extended to other disease states and immunological phenotypes. A later analysis found that HLA-associated TCR beta chains were more clonally expanded and had lower generation probabilities than equally common non-associated chains. According to a later analysis, most CMV-associated TCR beta chains appeared to be HLA-restricted, and the HLA associations seemed to be driven largely by CMV exposure.

The cohort consisted of approximately 690 healthy bone marrow donors. At the time of sampling, all cohort members were nominally healthy, though unrecorded immune exposures were likely present. The donor was CMV seropositive and was included in the group of 250 to 350 seropositive cohort members. A peripheral blood sample was provided by each donor, and peripheral blood mononuclear cells were used for TCR beta sequencing. The Qiagen DNeasy Blood Extraction Kit was used to extract genomic DNA from the blood cell samples. The CDR3 spans 13 residues, from the cysteine through the phenylalanine. The CDR3 DNA has 39 bases and is translated from base 1. The germline V gene encodes CDR1 MDHEN and CDR2 SYDVKM. V and J are trimmed by 10 bases and 0 bases, and the gene matches miss 2 bases of the junction.

The sequence came from a woman aged 40 to 50 in good health and CMV-seropositive. Source material: PBMCs. This chain is built from TRBV28 and TRBJ2-2, with 7 bases aligning to TRBD1. The CDR3 protein is CATDRANTGELFF. Read as DNA, the sequence is TGTGCCACCGACAGGGCGAACACCGGGGAGCTGTTTTTT.